The clone carrying this T cell receptor (beta chain) was seen only a few times. No antigen is known for it. These data are taken from a study of regulatory T cells in long-lasting Graves disease. Whole-study results and caveats: Accuracy may have been reduced by the small sample size.

CDR1 is ENHRY and CDR2 is SYGVKD in the germline V gene. The V gene end was trimmed by 6 bases and the J gene end by 1 base; junction bases not matched to a gene: 2. The CDR3 covers 13 residues. The time point is: persistent/refractory GD, antithyroid drugs over 5 years with positive TRAb. RNA extracted from PBMCs served as the sequencing template. Construction of TCR beta libraries relied on iRepertoire HTBI primers and on Arm-PCR targeting CDR3 regions. As handled by the study authors: From all samples, identification returned 13 to 15 TRBJ and under 75 TRBV segments. TCRdb analysed the multiplex PCR reads with MiXCR anew, one entry per CDR3 protein. These V and J calls rely on TCRdb rather than the paper's analysis. The repertoire holds 350,000 to 500,000 distinct CDR3 sequences, with about 21% as singletons.

The material was peripheral blood mononuclear cells (PBMCs), obtained when the disease was refractory, from a patient treated with antithyroid drugs. The chain is built from TRBV10-3 and TRBJ2-7; 8 nucleotides agree with TRBD1. This TCR came from a female donor with Graves disease. As DNA, the CDR3 is TGTGCCATCAGCAGACAGGGGTCCTACGAGCAGTACTTC. Translation: CAISRQGSYEQYF.